The next 19 T cell receptor beta chains were all read from a single sample in a study of T cells in women clearing cervical HPV infection (dated by TCRdb to the late 2010s). Receptor amplification or capture employed the immunoSEQ multiplex PCR assay. Here the immuneACCESS table is served through TCRdb, limited to in-frame sequences with V and J called. Missing clones are a known gap in these copies; in checked studies unresolved V genes cover under half, and the rest lacks a known reason. This sample's listing comprises more than 40,000 clones. Of the sample, approximately 0.98% falls within the top ten clones. The source material was blood buffy coat. All receptors derive from a woman aged 18 to 75 with a cervical HPV16 infection that either progressed to CIN3+ or cleared (not recorded which).

A note on this clone: The read terminates 3 residues ahead of where the CDR3 ends, so the germline J gene completes it. The chain uses TRBV5-5 and TRBJ1-1, with D hard to call. The CDR3 loop spans 13 amino acids. Per the germline V gene, CDR1 is SGHKS and CDR2 is YYEKEE (reference sequence). The CDR3 here is CASSNEWAQVAFF. The DNA read from the CDR3 is TGTGCCAGCAGCAATGAATGGGCCCAGGTA.

To note about this clone: From the germline J gene comes the end of the CDR3, since the read stops 3 residues before it. This sequence joins TRBV5-1 and TRBJ2-3; TRBD1 is a possible D gene (5 bases). The CDR3 consists of 13 residues. Germline assignment: CDR1 SGHRS and CDR2 YFSETQ. CDR3 residues: CASSLSGQETQYF. The sequenced part of the CDR3 DNA is TGCGCCAGCAGCTTGTCAGGACAAGAGACG.

To note about this clone: The missing CDR3 end, 3 residues past where the read stops, is filled in from the germline J gene. This chain uses TRBV6-2 or TRBV6-3 with TRBJ2-1, with 10 bases identical to TRBD2. Germline V lookup: CDR1 MNHEY, CDR2 SVGEGT. The CDR3 is made up of 15 amino acids. V lost 6 bases and J lost 7; bases outside the gene matches: 9. The chain's CDR3 is CASSETSGFRNEQFF. CDR3 DNA (partial): TGTGCCAGCAGCGAGACTAGCGGGTTTAGGAATGAG.

Turning to this clone: Read data end 3 residues before the CDR3 end; the end is taken from the germline J gene. The chain is built from TRBV28 and TRBJ2-3, with 14 bases matching TRBD2. The CDR3 spans 17 residues. Germline values: CDR1 MDHEN, CDR2 SYDVKM. V trimming: 6 bases; J trimming: 4 bases; junction bases outside the gene matches: 9. The CDR3 DNA, read in part, is TGTGCCAGCAGCCTTATAGGACTAGCGGGGGGCCCAGATACG. This translates into CASSLIGLAGGPDT. The CDR3 in its entirety is CASSLIGLAGGPDTQYF.

As regards this clone: The CDR3 end lies 3 residues beyond the end of the read and is filled in from the germline J gene. The chain recombines TRBV12-3 or TRBV12-4 with TRBJ1-6; 7 nucleotides align to TRBD1. V was pared by 2 bases and J by 10 bases, with 8 bases of the junction left unmatched. The CDR3 covers 15 residues. CDR3 loop: CASSLPTGSGSPLHF. The part of the CDR3 DNA that was read is TGTGCCAGCAGTTTACCGACAGGGTCAGGATCACCC.

About this clone itself: The CDR3 end lies 3 residues beyond the end of the read and is filled in from the germline J gene. The V and J genes are TRBV7-8 and TRBJ2-1; 7 bases are shared with TRBD2. Looked up from germline, CDR1 is SGHVS and CDR2 is FQNEAQ. J was trimmed by 5 bases and V by 0 bases; bases with no gene match: 10. CDR3 size: 17 residues. CDR3 in amino acids: CASSLARLGRGNNEQFF. The part of the CDR3 DNA that was read is TGTGCCAGCAGCTTAGCTCGCTTGGGGCGGGGGAACAATGAG. Together with reference TRBV7-8 and TRBJ2-1, the CDR3 gives the full variable domain: GAGVSQSPRYKVAKRGQDVALRCDPISGHVSLFWYQQALGQGPEFLTYFQNEAQLDKSGLPSDRFFAERPEGSVSTLKIQRTQQEDSAVYLCASSLARLGRGNNEQFFGPGTRLTVL.

To note about this clone: The sequence runs out 3 residues before the end of the CDR3; the remainder is reconstructed from the germline J gene. The chain joins TRBV10-1 to TRBJ2-2; D uncertain. V lost 3 bases to trimming and J lost 4 bases, with 6 bases between them. This CDR3 has 13 amino acids. Germline V lookup: CDR1 WNHNN, CDR2 SYGVQD (reference sequence). CDR3: CASSDRTTGELFF. The CDR3 DNA, read in part, is TGCGCCAGCAGTGACAGAACCACCGGGGAG.

Concerning this clone itself: Read coverage stops 3 residues before the CDR3 terminus; the germline J gene supplies the remainder. The rearrangement links TRBV5-1 to TRBJ1-4, with a tentative D call TRBD1 (5 bases). Germline loops: CDR1 SGHRS, CDR2 YFSETQ. The CDR3 is 16 residues long. Trimming took off 4 bases at V and 0 bases at J, with 13 bases between the two ends. Here the CDR3 reads CASSSGTAATNEKLFF. The CDR3 DNA, read in part, is TGCGCCAGCAGCAGCGGGACGGCTGCAACTAATGAAAAA.

Of note for this clone: The CDR3 end falls 3 residues outside the read, so it is completed with the germline J gene. The V and J genes are TRBV10-3 and TRBJ2-3; the D gene is possibly TRBD1 (6 bases). Trimming removed 6 bases from V and 4 bases from J, with 14 bases in between. This CDR3 has 14 residues. Germline lookup yields CDR1 ENHRY and CDR2 SYGVKD. The CDR3 sequence: CAISSKQGPDTQYF. The CDR3 DNA, read in part, is TGTGCCATCAGCTCAAAACAGGGCCCAGATACG.

Concerning this clone itself: The CDR3 is cut off 3 residues early in the read; its end comes from the germline J gene. The gene calls are TRBV4-1 and TRBJ2-3; D unclear. Trimming shortened V by 4 bases and J by 0 bases, and 8 bases separated the two germline ends. Germline V gives CDR1 MGHRA, CDR2 YSYEKL. The CDR3 sequence is 14 residues long. CDR3 protein: CASSPLGSTDTQYF. Partial CDR3 DNA: TGCGCCAGCAGCCCCCTAGGAAGCACAGATACG.

About this clone itself: The read ends 3 residues before the CDR3 terminus; that terminus is restored from the germline J gene. V gene TRBV7-7 combines with J gene TRBJ2-3, with 9 bases identical to TRBD1. Germline CDR1 reads SSHAT; CDR2 reads FNYEAQ (reference sequence). This CDR3 region has 17 residues. CDR3 loop: CASSFPPRQGEEETQYF. The DNA read from the CDR3 is TGTGCCAGCAGCTTCCCCCCCCGACAGGGGGAGGAAGAGACG. Combining the CDR3 with reference TRBV7-7 and TRBJ2-3 gives the whole variable domain GAGVSQSPRYKVTKRGQDVTLRCDPISSHATLYWYQQALGQGPEFLTYFNYEAQPDKSGLPSDRFSAERPEGSISTLTIQRTEQRDSAMYRCASSFPPRQGEEETQYFGPGTRLTVL.

Details on this clone: The read stops 3 residues short of the end of the CDR3; the missing end is completed from the germline J gene. The chain recombines TRBV4-1 with TRBJ1-1; 9 positions agree with TRBD1. Germline assignment: CDR1 MGHRA and CDR2 YSYEKL. The CDR3 is 14 residues long. Trimming at V came to 4 bases and at J to 3 bases, leaving 3 bases not matched to a gene. The CDR3 is CASSPRQGDTEAFF. CDR3 DNA, as far as it was read: TGCGCCAGCAGCCCTCGACAGGGGGACACTGAA.

Of note for this clone: The read ends 3 residues early relative to the CDR3; the germline J gene fills the gap. The chain carries TRBV5-6 and TRBJ2-1, with 7 bases identical to TRBD1. The CDR3 covers 14 residues. Per germline, CDR1 SGHDT and CDR2 YYEEEE. J lost 4 bases, V lost 0 bases, and 1 base had no gene match. The CDR3 sequence is CASSLGDSYNEQFF. Incomplete CDR3 DNA: TGTGCCAGCAGCTTGGGGGACAGTTACAATGAG.

With regard to this clone: Sequencing ends 3 residues short of the CDR3 end; the germline J gene provides the rest. This same CDR3 is encoded by further DNA sequences in the sample. V is TRBV7-8 and J is TRBJ1-3; tentatively, D is TRBD1 (5 bases). The CDR3 covers 14 residues. CDR1 is SGHVS and CDR2 is FQNEAQ in the germline V gene. Deletions cut 1 base from V and 5 bases from J, with 9 bases between. CDR3 loop: CASSLESGRNTIYF. The DNA read from the CDR3 is TGTGCCAGCAGCTTAGAATCAGGGCGAAACACC.

As regards this clone: The CDR3 is cut off 3 residues early in the read; its end comes from the germline J gene. The chain has TRBV29-1 and TRBJ1-6; D unclear. The CDR3 spans 13 residues. Trimming stripped 6 bases from V and 0 bases from J, with 6 bases between. The germline CDR1 and CDR2 sequences are SQVTM and ANQGSEA. The CDR3 bases that were read are TGCAGCGTCGGGGACTCCTATAATTCACCC. It encodes CSVGDSYNSP. The entire CDR3 reads CSVGDSYNSPLHF. The full variable domain, its missing parts supplied by reference TRBV29-1 and TRBJ1-6, is SAVISQKPSRDICQRGTSLTIQCQVDSQVTMMFWYRQQPGQSLTLIATANQGSEATYESGFVIDKFPISRPNLTFSTLTVSNMSPEDSSIYLCSVGDSYNSPLHFGNGTRLTVT.

Points on this clone: The read terminates 3 residues ahead of where the CDR3 ends, so the germline J gene completes it. The J gene is TRBJ1-1, the V gene TRBV14; no definite D call. The CDR3 totals 14 residues. Germline V gives CDR1 SGHDN, CDR2 FVKESK. V gave up 2 bases and J gave up 4 bases, with 11 bases separating them. The chain's CDR3 is CASSQRHRGTEAFF. CDR3 DNA, as far as it was read: TGTGCCAGCAGCCAAAGACACCGGGGCACTGAA.

Comment on this clone: The CDR3 goes on 3 residues after the read ends, and that part is filled in from the germline J gene. The genes are TRBV3-1 (or the pseudogene TRBV3-2) and TRBJ2-6; TRBD1 might be the D (6 bases). Germline V gene lookup returns CDR1 LGHDT and CDR2 YNNKEL (reference sequence). This CDR3 is 15 amino acids long. V shed 6 bases and J shed 0 bases, with 9 bases lying between them. The covered CDR3 bases are TGTGCCAGCAGGGAACAGGGCTCTGGGGCCAACGTC. Translated: CASREQGSGANV. The CDR3 in full is CASREQGSGANVLTF.

On this clone itself: The read ends 3 residues before the CDR3 terminus; that terminus is restored from the germline J gene. The chain carries TRBV10-3 and TRBJ1-2, with D tentatively TRBD1 (5 bases). There are 14 residues in the CDR3. V was clipped by 2 bases and J by 1 base, with 8 bases between them. Looked up from germline, CDR1 is ENHRY and CDR2 is SYGVKD. CDR3 protein: CAISEPGGNYGYTF. The CDR3 DNA, read in part, is TGTGCCATCAGTGAGCCCGGGGGTAACTATGGC.

Details on this clone: The DNA ends 3 residues before the CDR3 does, and the rest of the CDR3 is filled in from the germline J gene. The chain is built from TRBV12-3 or TRBV12-4 and TRBJ2-3; 7 positions agree with TRBD2. CDR3 size: 18 residues. With V trimmed by 5 bases and J by 4 bases, 18 bases remained unmatched. CDR3 in amino acids: CASSHAVWRTSNSDTQYF. Partial CDR3 DNA: TGTGCCAGCAGTCACGCGGTCTGGCGGACTAGTAATTCAGATACG.